These T cell receptor beta chains were read from a single sample in a study of blood T cell repertoires in COVID-19. Produced via immunoSEQ multiplex PCR; TCRdb's table is partial and in-frame only. The sample has about 330,000 clones; approximately 92% are singletons. Sequenced: PBMCs or T cells enriched from blood (not recorded which). The receptors were gathered from a young woman who had recovered from COVID-19. CDR3s include the opening cysteine and the closing phenylalanine or tryptophan. A D gene is named only where the DNA matches it firmly. Expanded clones get a size class; other rows say once, few or many, or leave the size out.

V,D,size,length,J,CDR3,DNA
TRBV28,NA,NA,15,TRBJ1-1,CASSLPQATITEAFF,TGTGCCAGCAGTTTACCTCAGGCCACGATTACTGAAGCTTTCTTT
TRBV7-9,TRBD2,NA,16,TRBJ2-1,CASSRGVPSSYNEQFF,TGTGCCAGCAGCCGGGGGGTCCCAAGCTCCTACAATGAGCAGTTCTTC
TRBV5-1,TRBD1,NA,14,TRBJ1-1,CASSLGQGGTEAFF,TGCGCCAGCAGCTTGGGACAGGGGGGCACTGAAGCTTTCTTT
TRBV9,TRBD2,NA,15,TRBJ2-1,CASSSASGSYNEQFF,TGTGCCAGCAGTTCGGCTAGCGGCTCCTACAATGAGCAGTTCTTC
TRBV5-4,NA,NA,14,TRBJ1-2,CASSWTAVNYGYTF,TGTGCCAGCAGCTGGACAGCCGTTAACTATGGCTACACCTTC
TRBV9,TRBD1,few,16,TRBJ1-3,CASSEKGQGPGNTIYF,TGTGCCAGCAGCGAGAAGGGACAGGGCCCTGGAAACACCATATATTTT
TRBV4-1,TRBD2,few,16,TRBJ2-2,CASSLLAGGNTGELFF,TGCGCCAGCAGCCTCCTAGCGGGGGGCAATACCGGGGAGCTGTTTTTT
TRBV5-1,NA,NA,15,TRBJ1-2,CASSLDGRDTYGYTF,TGCGCCAGCAGCTTGGACGGCAGGGATACCTATGGCTACACCTTC
TRBV11-2,TRBD1,NA,11,TRBJ2-7,CASSLGQGQYF,TGTGCCAGCAGCTTAGGACAGGGGCAGTACTTC
TRBV9,NA,NA,15,TRBJ1-3,CASSVGKGRGNTIYF,TGTGCCAGCAGCGTAGGAAAGGGGCGCGGAAACACCATATATTTT
TRBV29-1,NA,NA,12,TRBJ2-4,CSTSGAKNIQYF,TGCAGCACGTCCGGGGCCAAAAACATTCAGTACTTC
TRBV7-6,TRBD2,NA,16,TRBJ2-1,CASSDTSGAYYNEQFF,TGTGCCAGCAGCGATACTAGCGGGGCCTACTACAATGAGCAGTTCTTC
TRBV7-2,TRBD1,NA,16,TRBJ1-2,CASSLGRPGQGDGYTF,TGTGCCAGCAGCTTGGGGCGACCGGGACAGGGAGATGGCTACACCTTC
TRBV28,NA,once,16,TRBJ2-1,CASSLGAAGSYNEQFF,TGTGCCAGCAGTTTGGGGGCGGCAGGCTCCTACAATGAGCAGTTCTTC
TRBV19,NA,NA,16,TRBJ2-2,CASSIDSGPPMGELFF,TGTGCCAGTAGTATAGACTCAGGGCCTCCCATGGGGGAGCTGTTTTTT
TRBV5-5,NA,NA,15,TRBJ1-2,CASSLEPGTGDGYTF,TGTGCCAGCAGCTTGGAGCCAGGGACTGGGGATGGCTACACCTTC
TRBV3-1/TRBV3-2,TRBD2,NA,17,TRBJ2-3,CASSQDAGVDSTDTQYF,TGTGCCAGCAGCCAAGATGCGGGGGTGGATAGCACAGATACGCAGTATTTT
TRBV7-9,TRBD1,NA,15,TRBJ2-1,CASSTGGSPYNEQFF,TGTGCCAGCAGCACAGGGGGCTCCCCCTACAATGAGCAGTTCTTC
TRBV29-1,NA,once,12,TRBJ1-2,CSVEGPQGGYTF,TGCAGCGTTGAAGGGCCCCAGGGAGGCTACACCTTC
TRBV15,TRBD1,NA,14,TRBJ1-1,CAIRDSLMNTEAFF,TGTGCCATACGGGACAGCCTTATGAACACTGAAGCTTTCTTT
TRBV6-2/TRBV6-3,TRBD1,few,12,TRBJ1-2,CASRRDRGFYTF,TGTGCCAGCCGCCGGGACAGGGGGTTCTACACCTTC
TRBV27,NA,NA,11,TRBJ2-3,CATVQGGAQYF,TGTGCCACCGTACAGGGAGGGGCGCAGTATTTT
TRBV6-5,TRBD1,NA,14,TRBJ2-3,CASRTGISTDTQYF,TGTGCCAGCAGGACAGGGATATCCACAGATACGCAGTATTTT
TRBV7-2,TRBD1,NA,16,TRBJ1-3,CASSFAGQPSGNTIYF,TGTGCCAGCAGCTTTGCGGGACAGCCCTCTGGAAACACCATATATTTT
TRBV4-3,NA,NA,15,TRBJ2-2,CASSQDPWNTGELFF,TGCGCCAGCAGCCAAGATCCCTGGAACACCGGGGAGCTGTTTTTT
TRBV10-3,TRBD1,NA,17,TRBJ1-5,CAISEWGGQGGDQPQHF,TGTGCCATCAGTGAGTGGGGGGGACAGGGCGGCGATCAGCCCCAGCATTTT
TRBV3-1/TRBV3-2,TRBD1,NA,14,TRBJ2-7,CASRGTGGGREQYF,TGTGCCAGCAGAGGGACAGGGGGAGGGCGGGAGCAGTACTTC
TRBV2,TRBD2,once,13,TRBJ2-5,CASSVLAGETQYF,TGTGCCAGCAGTGTACTAGCGGGGGAGACCCAGTACTTC
TRBV28,TRBD1,NA,15,TRBJ1-4,CASRVPQGNNEKLFF,TGTGCCAGCAGGGTGCCACAGGGGAATAATGAAAAACTGTTTTTT